This T cell receptor beta chain was obtained from a study of human T cells and chemical hapten exposure. This clonotype was observed at least ten times. An end of the junction differs from the germline gene, which may be a read error. Noted time point: pre-sensitization, week 0. Indicated treatment: therapeutic diphenylcyclopropenone sensitization with weekly scalp DPC. Germline assignment: CDR1 SGHRS and CDR2 YFSETQ. The CDR3 length is 15 residues. TCRdb re-analysed the RACE reads in MiXCR, keeping a single row per CDR3 protein. The profile shows 380,000 or so distinct CDR3 sequences, about 5% of them singletons.

J is TRBJ2-3 and V is TRBV5-1; 10 positions agree with TRBD1. Source: whole blood, taken in connection with sensitization to the hapten diphenylcyclopropenone (DPC). This receptor was identified in a woman younger than 30 with alopecia areata. Some clones in this sample may be carry-over from other donors' samples. The CDR3 DNA follows: TGTGCCAGCAGTCCCGGGACAGGGGGCACAGATACGCAGTATTTT. Its translation is CASSPGTGGTDTQYF.